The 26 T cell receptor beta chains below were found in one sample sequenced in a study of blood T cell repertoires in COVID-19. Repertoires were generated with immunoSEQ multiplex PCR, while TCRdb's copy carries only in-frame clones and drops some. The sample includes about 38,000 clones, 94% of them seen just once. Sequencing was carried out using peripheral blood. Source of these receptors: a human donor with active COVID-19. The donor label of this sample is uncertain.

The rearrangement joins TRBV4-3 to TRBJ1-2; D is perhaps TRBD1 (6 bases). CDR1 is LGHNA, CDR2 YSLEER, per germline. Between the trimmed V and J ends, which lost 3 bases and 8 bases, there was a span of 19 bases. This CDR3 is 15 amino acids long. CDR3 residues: CASSQGQTGLLGYTF. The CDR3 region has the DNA TGCGCCAGCAGCCAGGGTCAGACAGGCCTCCTAGGCTACACCTTC.

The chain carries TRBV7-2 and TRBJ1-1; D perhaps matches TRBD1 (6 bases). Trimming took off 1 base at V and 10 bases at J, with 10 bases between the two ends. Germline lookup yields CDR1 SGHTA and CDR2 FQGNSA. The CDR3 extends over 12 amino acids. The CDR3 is CASSLGGGTAFF. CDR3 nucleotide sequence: TGTGCCAGCAGCTTAGGGGGGGGCACAGCTTTCTTT.

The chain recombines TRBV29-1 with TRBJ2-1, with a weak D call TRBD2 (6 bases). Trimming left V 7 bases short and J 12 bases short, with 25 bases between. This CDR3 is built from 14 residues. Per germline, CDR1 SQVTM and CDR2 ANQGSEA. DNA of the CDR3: TGCAGCGACGCCTCTATGGAGGGATTGGGACGGCAGTTCTTC. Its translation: CSDASMEGLGRQFF.

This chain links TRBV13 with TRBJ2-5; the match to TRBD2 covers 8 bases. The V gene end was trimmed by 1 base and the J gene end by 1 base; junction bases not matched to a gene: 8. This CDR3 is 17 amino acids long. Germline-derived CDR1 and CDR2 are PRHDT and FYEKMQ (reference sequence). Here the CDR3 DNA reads TGTGCCAGCAGCTTAGTCGGGATAGCGGGGACCCAAGAGACCCAGTACTTC. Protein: CASSLVGIAGTQETQYF.

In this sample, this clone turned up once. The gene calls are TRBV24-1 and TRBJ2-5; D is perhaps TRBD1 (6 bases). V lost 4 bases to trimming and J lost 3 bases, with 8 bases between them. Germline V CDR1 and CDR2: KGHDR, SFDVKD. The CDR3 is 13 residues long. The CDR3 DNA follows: TGTGCCACCAGTGAGGCAGGGGAAGAGACCCAGTACTTC. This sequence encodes CATSEAGEETQYF.

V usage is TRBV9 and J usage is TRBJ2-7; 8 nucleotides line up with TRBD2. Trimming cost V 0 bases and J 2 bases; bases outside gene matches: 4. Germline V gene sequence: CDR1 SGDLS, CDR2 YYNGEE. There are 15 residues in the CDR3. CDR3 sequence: CASSVGAGAAYEQYF. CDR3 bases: TGTGCCAGCAGCGTAGGAGCGGGGGCCGCCTACGAGCAGTACTTC.

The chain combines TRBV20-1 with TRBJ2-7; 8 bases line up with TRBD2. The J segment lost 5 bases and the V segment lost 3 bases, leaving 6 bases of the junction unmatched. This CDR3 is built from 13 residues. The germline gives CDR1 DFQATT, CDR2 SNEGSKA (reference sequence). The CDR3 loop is CSASTSGPHEQYF. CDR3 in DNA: TGCAGTGCTAGTACTAGCGGCCCCCACGAGCAGTACTTC.

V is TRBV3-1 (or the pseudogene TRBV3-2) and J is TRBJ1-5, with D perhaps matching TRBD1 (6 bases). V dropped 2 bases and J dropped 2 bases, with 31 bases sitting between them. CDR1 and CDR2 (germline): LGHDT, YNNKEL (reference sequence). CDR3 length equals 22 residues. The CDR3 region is CASSQSRNPPRGGARGNQPQHF. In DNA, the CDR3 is TGTGCCAGCAGCCAATCCAGAAATCCACCGAGGGGGGGGGCGCGGGGCAATCAGCCCCAGCATTTT.

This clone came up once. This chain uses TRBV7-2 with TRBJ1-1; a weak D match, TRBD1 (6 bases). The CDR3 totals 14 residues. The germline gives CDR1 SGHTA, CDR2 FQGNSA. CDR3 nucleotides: TGTGTGACGTGGGGGCTTGGGATGAACACTGAAGCTTTCTTT. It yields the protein CVTWGLGMNTEAFF.

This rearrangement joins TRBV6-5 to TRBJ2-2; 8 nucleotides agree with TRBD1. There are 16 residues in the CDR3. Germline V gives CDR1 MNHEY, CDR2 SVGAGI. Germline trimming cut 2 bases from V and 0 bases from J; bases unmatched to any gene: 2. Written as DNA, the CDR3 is TGTGCCAGCAGTTACCGGGACAGGCCGAACACCGGGGAGCTGTTTTTT. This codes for CASSYRDRPNTGELFF.

In nucleotides, the CDR3 is TGTGCCAGCAGCCCCGGGGGAGCGAGCACAGATACGCAGTATTTT. This codes for CASSPGGASTDTQYF. The J gene is TRBJ2-3, the V gene TRBV7-9, with D maybe TRBD2 (6 bases). Trimming stripped 5 bases from V and 0 bases from J, with 12 bases between. Germline CDR1 reads SEHNR; CDR2 reads FQNEAQ (reference sequence). The CDR3 consists of 15 residues.

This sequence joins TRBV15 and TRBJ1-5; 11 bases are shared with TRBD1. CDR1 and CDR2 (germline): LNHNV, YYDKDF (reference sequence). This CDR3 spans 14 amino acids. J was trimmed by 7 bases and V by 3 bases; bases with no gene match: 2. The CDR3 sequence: CATSRGTGGQPQHF. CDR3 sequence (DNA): TGTGCCACCAGCAGGGGGACAGGGGGACAGCCCCAGCATTTT.

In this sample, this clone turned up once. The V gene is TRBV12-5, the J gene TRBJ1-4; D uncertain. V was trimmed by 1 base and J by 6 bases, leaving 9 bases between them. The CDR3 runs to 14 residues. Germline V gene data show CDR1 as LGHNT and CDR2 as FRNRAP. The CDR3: CASGLGVVDEKLFF. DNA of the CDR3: TGTGCTAGTGGTTTGGGCGTTGTGGATGAAAAACTGTTTTTT.

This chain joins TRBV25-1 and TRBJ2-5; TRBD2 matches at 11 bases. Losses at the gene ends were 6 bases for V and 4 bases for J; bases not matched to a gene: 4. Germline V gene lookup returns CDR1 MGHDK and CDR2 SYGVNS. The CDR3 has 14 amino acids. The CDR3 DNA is TGTGCCAGCAGATTAGCGGGAGGGCTAGAGACCCAGTACTTC. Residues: CASRLAGGLETQYF.

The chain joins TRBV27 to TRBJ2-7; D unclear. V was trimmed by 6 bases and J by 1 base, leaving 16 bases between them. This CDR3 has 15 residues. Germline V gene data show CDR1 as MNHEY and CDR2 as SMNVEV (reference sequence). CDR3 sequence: CASSPSIDRSYEQYF. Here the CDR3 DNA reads TGTGCCAGCAGCCCTAGTATTGATAGGTCCTACGAGCAGTACTTC.

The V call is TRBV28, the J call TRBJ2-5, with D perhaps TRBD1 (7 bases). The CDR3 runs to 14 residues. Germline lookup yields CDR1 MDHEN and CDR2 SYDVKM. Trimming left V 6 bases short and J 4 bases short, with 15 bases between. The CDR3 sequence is CASRRQGGGETQYF. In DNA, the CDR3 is TGTGCCAGCAGGCGACAGGGAGGAGGAGAGACCCAGTACTTC.

CDR3 sequence (DNA): TGTGCCAGCAGCTTTGGGGGGGCGGTAGATACGCAGTATTTT. Translated: CASSFGGAVDTQYF. This chain links TRBV11-3 with TRBJ2-3; tentative D call: TRBD2 (7 bases). The CDR3 covers 14 residues. Trimming removed 3 bases from V and 5 bases from J, with 12 bases in between. Germline V gives CDR1 SGHNT, CDR2 YENEEA.

The CDR3 spells CASSSPSGKNTGELFF. The CDR3 coding sequence is TGCGCCAGCAGCTCCCCTAGCGGGAAAAACACCGGGGAGCTGTTTTTT. The V call is TRBV5-1, the J call TRBJ2-2; 9 bases are shared with TRBD2. The CDR3 is 16 residues long. Germline values: CDR1 SGHRS, CDR2 YFSETQ. The V gene end was trimmed by 3 bases and the J gene end by 2 bases; junction bases not matched to a gene: 5.

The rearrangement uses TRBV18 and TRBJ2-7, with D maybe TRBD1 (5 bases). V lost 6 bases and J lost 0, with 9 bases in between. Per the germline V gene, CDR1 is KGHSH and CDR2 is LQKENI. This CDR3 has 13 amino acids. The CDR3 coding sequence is TGTGCCAGCTCGTTGACAGACTCCTACGAGCAGTACTTC. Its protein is CASSLTDSYEQYF.

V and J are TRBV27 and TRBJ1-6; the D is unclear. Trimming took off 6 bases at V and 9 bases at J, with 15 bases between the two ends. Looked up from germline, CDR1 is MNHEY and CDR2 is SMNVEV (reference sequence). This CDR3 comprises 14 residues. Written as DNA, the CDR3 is TGTGCCAGCAGAACGCAGGTTTCAGGTTCACCCCTCCACTTT. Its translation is CASRTQVSGSPLHF.

This CDR3 is CASSLSLRNTEAFF. The CDR3 DNA is TGTGCCAGCAGCTTGTCGTTGCGGAACACTGAAGCTTTCTTT. The chain combines TRBV5-6 with TRBJ1-1, with unresolved D. Trimming left V 1 base short and J 1 base short, with 8 bases between. This CDR3 is 14 amino acids long. Germline V gene lookup returns CDR1 SGHDT and CDR2 YYEEEE.

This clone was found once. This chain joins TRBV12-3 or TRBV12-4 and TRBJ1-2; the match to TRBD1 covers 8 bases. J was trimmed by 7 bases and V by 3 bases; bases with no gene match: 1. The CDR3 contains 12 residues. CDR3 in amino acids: CASSLDRAGYTF. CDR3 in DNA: TGTGCCAGCAGTTTGGACAGGGCTGGCTACACCTTC.

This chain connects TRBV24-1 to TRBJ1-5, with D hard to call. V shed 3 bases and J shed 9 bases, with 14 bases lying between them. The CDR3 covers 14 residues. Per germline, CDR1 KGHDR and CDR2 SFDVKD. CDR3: CATSDAYSWAPQHF. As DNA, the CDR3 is TGTGCCACCAGTGATGCGTACAGTTGGGCGCCCCAGCATTTT.

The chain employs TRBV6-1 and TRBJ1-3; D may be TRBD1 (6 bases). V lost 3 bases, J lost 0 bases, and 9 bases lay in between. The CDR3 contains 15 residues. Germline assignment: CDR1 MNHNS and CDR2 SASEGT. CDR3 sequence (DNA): TGTGCCAGCAGTGACACAGGGTACTCTGGAAACACCATATATTTT. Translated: CASSDTGYSGNTIYF.

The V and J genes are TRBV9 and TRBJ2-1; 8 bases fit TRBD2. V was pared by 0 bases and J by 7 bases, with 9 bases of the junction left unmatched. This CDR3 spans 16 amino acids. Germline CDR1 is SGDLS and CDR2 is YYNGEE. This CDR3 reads CASSVAGLGLQNEQFF. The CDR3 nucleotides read TGTGCCAGCAGCGTAGCGGGACTAGGCTTGCAAAATGAGCAGTTCTTC.

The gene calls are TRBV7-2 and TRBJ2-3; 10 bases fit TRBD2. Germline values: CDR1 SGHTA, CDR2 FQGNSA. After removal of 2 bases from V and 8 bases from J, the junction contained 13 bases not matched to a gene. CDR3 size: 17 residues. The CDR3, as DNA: TGTGCCAGCAGCTTACCCCTAGCGGGAGCCCCGGGTGGTACGCAGTATTTT. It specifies CASSLPLAGAPGGTQYF.